This TCR beta chain was profiled in a study of cytomegalovirus exposure and HLA in healthy donors. PCR employed 60 Vbeta and 13 Jbeta primers. This table comes from immunoSEQ multiplex PCR, and its TCRdb copy is limited to in-frame clones, with some not included. The data hold 75,000 to 100,000 clones, with about four fifths observed a single time. The CDR3 spans 15 residues. Per the germline V gene, CDR1 is GTSNPN and CDR2 is SVGIG (reference sequence). V was shortened by 5 bases and J by 0 bases, with 15 bases between the two germline ends. The sample was PBMCs. This sequence was found in a female donor in good health and CMV-seropositive. V gene TRBV30 combines with J gene TRBJ2-3, with TRBD1 as a possible D gene (5 bases). CDR3 loop: CAWGAGSVSTDTQYF. The CDR3 DNA follows: TGTGCCTGGGGAGCAGGGTCGGTAAGCACAGATACGCAGTATTTT. The full variable domain, with the rest looked up from reference TRBV30 and TRBJ2-3, is SQTIHQWPATLVQPVGSPLSLECTVEGTSNPNLYWYRQAAGRGLQLLFYSVGIGQISSEVPQNLSASRPQDRQFILSSKKLLLSDSGFYLCAWGAGSVSTDTQYFGPGTRLTVL.